The 19 T cell receptor beta chains reported below all come from one sample, sequenced in a study of blood T cell repertoires in COVID-19. Data came from immunoSEQ multiplex PCR; TCRdb stores just in-frame clones and leaves some out. Here the sample spans around 86,000 clones, approximately 85% being singletons. Sequenced: peripheral blood. All receptors come from a human donor in a cohort sampled during active COVID-19.

This clone showed up just a few times. This chain uses TRBV28 with TRBJ1-6; D perhaps matches TRBD1 (5 bases). CDR1 is MDHEN and CDR2 is SYDVKM in the germline V gene. V shed 2 bases and J shed 5 bases, with 13 bases lying between them. The CDR3 is 16 amino acids. DNA of the CDR3: TGTGCCAGCAGTTTACCAGGGAAACCCCATAATTCACCCCTCCACTTT. As protein: CASSLPGKPHNSPLHF.

In DNA, the CDR3 is TGTGCCAGTAGTATAGTCTCCAGGGGGTACGAGCAGTACTTC. It specifies CASSIVSRGYEQYF. The chain recombines TRBV19 with TRBJ2-7, with 7 bases aligning to TRBD1. The J segment lost 4 bases and the V segment lost 1 base, leaving 4 bases of the junction unmatched. Germline V gene sequence: CDR1 LNHDA, CDR2 SQIVND (reference sequence). The CDR3 is 14 residues long.

In DNA, the CDR3 is TGTGCCACCAGCCCTGGGACAGGGGGGCCAGATACGCAGTATTTT. This translates into CATSPGTGGPDTQYF. The chain employs TRBV24-1 and TRBJ2-3, with 11 positions matching TRBD1. Trimming removed 7 bases from V and 4 bases from J; junction bases left unmatched: 6. There are 15 residues in the CDR3. Germline loops: CDR1 KGHDR, CDR2 SFDVKD.

The CDR3 loop reads CASKEEYSYNEQFF. CDR3 nucleotide sequence: TGTGCCAGCAAGGAGGAATACTCCTACAATGAGCAGTTCTTC. J is TRBJ2-1 and V is TRBV6-5; weak D call: TRBD2 (5 bases). Germline V gives CDR1 MNHEY, CDR2 SVGAGI. The V gene lost 7 bases and the J gene lost 0 bases, with 10 bases spanning the gap. The CDR3 is 14 amino acids.

V and J are TRBV10-1 and TRBJ2-7; tentative D call: TRBD2 (6 bases). Germline CDR1 is WNHNN and CDR2 is SYGVQD (reference sequence). The CDR3 has 13 residues. V lost 6 bases and J lost 5, with 14 bases in between. The CDR3 sequence is CASSRAPGDEQYF. The CDR3 DNA is TGCGCCAGCAGCAGAGCCCCGGGGGACGAGCAGTACTTC.

This clone was counted only a few times. The rearrangement links TRBV30 to TRBJ1-6; 11 bases fit TRBD1. V gave up 2 bases and J gave up 0 bases; unmatched junction bases: 3. Germline values: CDR1 GTSNPN, CDR2 SVGIG (reference sequence). The CDR3 consists of 17 residues. CDR3 sequence (DNA): TGTGCCTGGAGTCCCGGGACAGGGGGCTCCTATAATTCACCCCTCCACTTT. Translated: CAWSPGTGGSYNSPLHF.

V is TRBV9 and J is TRBJ2-2; D is perhaps TRBD1 (5 bases). Germline-derived CDR1 and CDR2 are SGDLS and YYNGEE. The CDR3 is 16 amino acids. Trimming took 0 bases from V and 0 from J, leaving 9 bases between them. For the CDR3, the DNA is TGTGCCAGCAGCGTAGAAGACAGAGCGAACACCGGGGAGCTGTTTTTT. Translated, it gives CASSVEDRANTGELFF.

As to this clone: The sample holds other DNA sequences that translate to the same CDR3. As DNA, the CDR3 is TGTGCCAGCAGTGAACTGGGGCCTAACTATGGCTACACCTTC. Encoded protein: CASSELGPNYGYTF. The rearrangement uses TRBV2 and TRBJ1-2; TRBD1 is a possible D gene (5 bases). Deletions cut 2 bases from V and 0 bases from J, with 7 bases between. The CDR3 is 14 amino acids. Per germline, CDR1 SNHLY and CDR2 FYNNEI.

The chain has TRBV7-8 and TRBJ2-7, with 9 bases identical to TRBD1. The CDR3 has 17 amino acids. V lost 5 bases, J lost 2 bases, and 13 bases stayed unmatched. The germline gives CDR1 SGHVS, CDR2 FQNEAQ. The CDR3 is CASSTPSDRGGTYEQYF. Written as DNA, the CDR3 is TGTGCCAGCAGCACCCCGTCGGACAGGGGAGGAACCTACGAGCAGTACTTC.

CDR3 in amino acids: CASSASPTSTDTQYF. The CDR3 DNA follows: TGTGCCAGCAGCGCGAGTCCGACTAGCACAGATACGCAGTATTTT. The chain recombines TRBV9 with TRBJ2-3; D is undetermined. The CDR3 consists of 15 residues. V was shortened by 3 bases and J by 0 bases, with 11 bases between the two germline ends. From germline, CDR1 is SGDLS and CDR2 YYNGEE.

This chain links TRBV9 with TRBJ1-2; the match to TRBD1 covers 8 bases. Germline CDR1 is SGDLS and CDR2 is YYNGEE. The CDR3 has 16 residues. With 4 bases clipped from V and 1 base from J, the junction kept 9 bases outside the gene matches. CDR3 DNA sequence: TGTGCCAGCAGCACCCATGGACAGGGCCTTAACTATGGCTACACCTTC. This translates into CASSTHGQGLNYGYTF.

J is TRBJ2-5 and V is TRBV27; maybe TRBD1 (5 bases). V was cut by 3 bases and J by 5 bases, with 13 bases left in between. The CDR3 runs to 14 residues. Germline loops: CDR1 MNHEY, CDR2 SMNVEV (reference sequence). The CDR3 DNA follows: TGTGCCAGCAGTTTCGATAGGGGTCTGGAGACCCAGTACTTC. Protein product: CASSFDRGLETQYF.

The chain recombines TRBV18 with TRBJ2-6, with TRBD2 matching 11 bases. The CDR3 has 17 amino acids. Trimming removed 7 bases from V and 4 bases from J; junction bases left unmatched: 9. Germline lookup yields CDR1 KGHSH and CDR2 LQKENI. CDR3 nucleotides: TGTGCCAGCTTCGGACTAGCGGGCGCGGGGGGGGCCAACGTCCTGACTTTC. Protein product: CASFGLAGAGGANVLTF.

The gene calls are TRBV7-9 and TRBJ2-3, with D possibly being TRBD1 (6 bases). Trimming stripped 2 bases from V and 6 bases from J, with 21 bases between. CDR3 size: 17 residues. In germline, CDR1 is SEHNR, CDR2 FQNEAQ (reference sequence). As DNA, the CDR3 is TGTGCCAGCAGCTTACCCAGGGGCAGAGAAGTTGGCGATACGCAGTATTTT. It encodes CASSLPRGREVGDTQYF. The full variable domain, in which reference TRBV7-9 and TRBJ2-3 provide the parts outside the CDR3, is DTGVSQNPRHKITKRGQNVTFRCDPISEHNRLYWYRQTLGQGPEFLTYFQNEAQLEKSRLLSDRFSAERPKGSFSTLEIQRTEQGDSAMYLCASSLPRGREVGDTQYFGPGTRLTVL.

The chain joins TRBV14 to TRBJ1-1; TRBD1 is a possible D gene (6 bases). Germline values: CDR1 SGHDN, CDR2 FVKESK. Trimming took off 6 bases at V and 4 bases at J, with 15 bases between the two ends. CDR3 size: 14 residues. DNA for the CDR3: TGTGCCAGCAGTTTTGGGGGGGCGAGCACTGAAGCTTTCTTT. Protein: CASSFGGASTEAFF.

The V and J genes are TRBV19 and TRBJ1-5; the match to TRBD1 covers 7 bases. This CDR3 comprises 13 residues. The J segment lost 4 bases and the V segment lost 6 bases, leaving 3 bases of the junction unmatched. CDR1 is LNHDA and CDR2 is SQIVND in the germline V gene (reference sequence). The chain's CDR3 is CASSGTDNQPQHF. As DNA, the CDR3 is TGTGCCAGTAGCGGGACAGATAATCAGCCCCAGCATTTT.

The rearrangement joins TRBV18 to TRBJ1-2; 8 bases map to TRBD1. V dropped 4 bases and J dropped 4; count of bases not matched to a gene: 5. From germline, CDR1 is KGHSH and CDR2 LQKENI. CDR3 length: 14 residues. In DNA, the CDR3 is TGTGCCAGCTCACAGGGACAGGAGCTCTATGGCTACACCTTC. This translates into CASSQGQELYGYTF.

The chain joins TRBV7-2 to TRBJ1-2; 8 nucleotides align to TRBD1. This CDR3 has 14 amino acids. Trimming cost V 3 bases and J 0 bases; bases outside gene matches: 0. CDR1 is SGHTA, CDR2 FQGNSA, per germline. The CDR3 DNA reads as TGTGCCAGCAGCTTGGGACAGGCTAACTATGGCTACACCTTC. Protein sequence: CASSLGQANYGYTF.

This clone has a handful of counts. The chain uses TRBV3-1 (or the pseudogene TRBV3-2) and TRBJ1-6; 7 bases agree with TRBD1. J gave up 6 bases and V 1 base, and 0 bases lay outside the gene matches. Germline V lookup: CDR1 LGHDT, CDR2 YNNKEL (reference sequence). This CDR3 comprises 14 residues. CDR3 amino acids: CASSQGQGNSPLHF. As DNA, the CDR3 is TGTGCCAGCAGCCAAGGACAGGGTAATTCACCCCTCCACTTT.